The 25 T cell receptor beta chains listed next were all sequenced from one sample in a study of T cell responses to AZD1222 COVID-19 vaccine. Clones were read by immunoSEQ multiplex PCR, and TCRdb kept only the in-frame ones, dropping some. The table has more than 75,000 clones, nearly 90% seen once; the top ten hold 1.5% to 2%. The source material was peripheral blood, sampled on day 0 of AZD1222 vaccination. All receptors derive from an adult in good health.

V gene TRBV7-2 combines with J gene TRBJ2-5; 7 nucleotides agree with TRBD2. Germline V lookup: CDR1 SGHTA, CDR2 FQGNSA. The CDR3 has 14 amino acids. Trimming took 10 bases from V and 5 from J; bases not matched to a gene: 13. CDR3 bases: TGTGCCACCACACGGGGGGATCCGGGGGAGACCCAGTACTTC. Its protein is CATTRGDPGETQYF.

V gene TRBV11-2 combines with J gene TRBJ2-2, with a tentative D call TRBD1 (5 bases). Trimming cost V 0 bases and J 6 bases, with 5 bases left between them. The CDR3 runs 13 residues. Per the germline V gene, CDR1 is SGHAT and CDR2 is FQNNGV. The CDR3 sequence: CASSLDRAGELFF. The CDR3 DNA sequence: TGTGCCAGCAGCTTAGACAGGGCCGGGGAGCTGTTTTTT.

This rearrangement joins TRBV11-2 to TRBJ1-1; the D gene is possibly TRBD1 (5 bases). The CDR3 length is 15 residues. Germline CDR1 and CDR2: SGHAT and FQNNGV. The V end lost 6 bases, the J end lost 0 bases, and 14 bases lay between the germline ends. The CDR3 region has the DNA TGTGCCAGCAGAGTATGGGGGGTTATGAACACTGAAGCTTTCTTT. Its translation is CASRVWGVMNTEAFF.

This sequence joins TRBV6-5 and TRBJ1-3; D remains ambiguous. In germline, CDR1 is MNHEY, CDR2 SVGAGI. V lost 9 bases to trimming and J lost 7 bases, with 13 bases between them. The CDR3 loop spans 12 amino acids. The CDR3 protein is CASSRDGNTIYF. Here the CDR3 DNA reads TGTGCCAGTTCGAGGGATGGCAACACCATATATTTT.

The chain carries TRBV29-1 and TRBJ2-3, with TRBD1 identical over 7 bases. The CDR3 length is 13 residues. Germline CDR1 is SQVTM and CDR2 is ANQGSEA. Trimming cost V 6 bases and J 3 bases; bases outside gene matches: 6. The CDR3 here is CSVGSGGTDTQYF. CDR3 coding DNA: TGCAGCGTGGGGTCAGGGGGAACAGATACGCAGTATTTT.

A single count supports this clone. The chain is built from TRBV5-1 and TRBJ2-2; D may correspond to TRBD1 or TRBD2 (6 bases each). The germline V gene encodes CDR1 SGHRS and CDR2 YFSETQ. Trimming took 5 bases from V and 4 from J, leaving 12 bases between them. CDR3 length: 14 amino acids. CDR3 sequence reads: CASRPGATTGELFF. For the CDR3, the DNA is TGCGCCAGCAGGCCGGGGGCGACCACCGGGGAGCTGTTTTTT.

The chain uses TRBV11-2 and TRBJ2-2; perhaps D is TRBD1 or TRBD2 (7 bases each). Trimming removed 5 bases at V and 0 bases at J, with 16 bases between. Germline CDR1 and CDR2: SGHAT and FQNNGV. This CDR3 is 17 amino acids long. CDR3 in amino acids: CASSGVGGTANTGELFF. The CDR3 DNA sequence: TGTGCCAGCAGCGGGGTCGGGGGGACAGCGAACACCGGGGAGCTGTTTTTT.

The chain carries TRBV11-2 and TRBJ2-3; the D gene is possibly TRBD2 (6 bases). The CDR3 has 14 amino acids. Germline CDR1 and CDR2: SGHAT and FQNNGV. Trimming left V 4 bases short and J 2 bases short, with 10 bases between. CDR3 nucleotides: TGTGCCAGCAGCTGGGGACTTGCCACAGATACGCAGTATTTT. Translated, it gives CASSWGLATDTQYF.

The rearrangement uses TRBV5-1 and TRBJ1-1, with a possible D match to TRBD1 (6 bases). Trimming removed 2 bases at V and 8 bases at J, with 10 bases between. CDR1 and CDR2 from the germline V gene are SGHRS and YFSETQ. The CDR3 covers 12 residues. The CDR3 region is CASSFLGGEAFF. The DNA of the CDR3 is TGCGCCAGCAGCTTCCTAGGGGGGGAAGCTTTCTTT.

The CDR3 DNA sequence: TGTGCCAGTAGGTCAATCCGGACAGCAGTCGGTGAAGCTTTCTTT. Translated: CASRSIRTAVGEAFF. The chain couples TRBV19 to TRBJ1-1; maybe TRBD1 (6 bases). This CDR3 contains 15 residues. Germline V CDR1 and CDR2: LNHDA, SQIVND (reference sequence). Trimming removed 6 bases at V and 7 bases at J, with 21 bases between.

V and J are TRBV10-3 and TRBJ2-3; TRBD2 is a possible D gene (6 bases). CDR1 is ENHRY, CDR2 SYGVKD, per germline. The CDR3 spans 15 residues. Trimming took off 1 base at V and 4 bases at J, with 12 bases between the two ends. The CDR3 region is CAISEYSGGADTQYF. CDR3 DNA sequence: TGTGCCATCAGTGAGTACTCAGGAGGGGCAGATACGCAGTATTTT.

The DNA for the CDR3 is TGTGCCAGCAGCCAAATACTAGCGGGGGGGCGAGATACGCAGTATTTT. Amino acids: CASSQILAGGRDTQYF. The genes are TRBV3-1 (or the pseudogene TRBV3-2) and TRBJ2-3; the match to TRBD2 covers 13 bases. The germline CDR1 and CDR2 sequences are LGHDT and YNNKEL (reference sequence). There are 16 residues in the CDR3. Trimming took 2 bases from V and 5 from J; bases not matched to a gene: 4.

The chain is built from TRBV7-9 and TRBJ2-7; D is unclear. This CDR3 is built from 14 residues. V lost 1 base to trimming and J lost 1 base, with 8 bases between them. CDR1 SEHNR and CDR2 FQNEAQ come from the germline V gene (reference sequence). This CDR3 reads CASSLVDISYEQYF. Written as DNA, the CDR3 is TGTGCCAGCAGCTTAGTAGACATTTCCTACGAGCAGTACTTC.

DNA of the CDR3: TGTGCCAGCAGCTTAGGTCAGGATCAGCCCCAGCATTTT. Amino acids: CASSLGQDQPQHF. The gene calls are TRBV7-6 and TRBJ1-5; D remains unclear. The CDR3 covers 13 residues. Trimming pared 1 base from V and 5 bases from J, leaving 6 bases between. CDR1 is SGHVS, CDR2 FNYEAQ, per germline. The full variable domain, completed using reference TRBV7-6 and TRBJ1-5, is GAGVSQSPRYKVTKRGQDVALRCDPISGHVSLYWYRQALGQGPEFLTYFNYEAQQDKSGLPNDRFSAERPEGSISTLTIQRTEQRDSAMYRCASSLGQDQPQHFGDGTRLSIL.

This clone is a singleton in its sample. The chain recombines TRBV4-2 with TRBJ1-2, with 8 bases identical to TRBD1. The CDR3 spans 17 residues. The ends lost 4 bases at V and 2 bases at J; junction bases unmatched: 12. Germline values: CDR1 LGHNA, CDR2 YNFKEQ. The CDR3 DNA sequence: TGTGCCAGCAGCCTAATCGACAGGGGTCCGTTGAACTATGGCTACACCTTC. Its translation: CASSLIDRGPLNYGYTF.

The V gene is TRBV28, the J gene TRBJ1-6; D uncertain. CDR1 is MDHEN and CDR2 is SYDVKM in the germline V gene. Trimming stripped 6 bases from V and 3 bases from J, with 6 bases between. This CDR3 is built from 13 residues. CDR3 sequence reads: CASRFNYNSPLHF. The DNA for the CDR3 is TGTGCCAGCAGGTTTAACTATAATTCACCCCTCCACTTT.

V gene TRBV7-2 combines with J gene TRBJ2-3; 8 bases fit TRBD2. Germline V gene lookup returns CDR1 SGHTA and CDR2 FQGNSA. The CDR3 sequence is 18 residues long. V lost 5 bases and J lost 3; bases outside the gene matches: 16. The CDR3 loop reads CASSRLGTSLRGTDTQYF. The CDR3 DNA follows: TGTGCCAGCAGCCGTCTCGGGACTAGTCTTCGTGGGACAGATACGCAGTATTTT.

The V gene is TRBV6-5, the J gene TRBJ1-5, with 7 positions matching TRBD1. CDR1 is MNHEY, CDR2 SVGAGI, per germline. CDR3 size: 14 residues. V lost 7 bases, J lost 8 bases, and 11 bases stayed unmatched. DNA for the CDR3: TGTGCCAGCACCTCGATAAGGGGGCGTAAGCCCCAGCATTTT. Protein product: CASTSIRGRKPQHF.

CDR3: CASSLVDYEQYF. The CDR3 bases are TGTGCCAGCAGCTTAGTGGACTACGAGCAGTACTTC. The rearrangement uses TRBV13 and TRBJ2-7, with D unresolved. Trimming pared 1 base from V and 3 bases from J, leaving 4 bases between. This CDR3 is 12 amino acids long. The germline gives CDR1 PRHDT, CDR2 FYEKMQ (reference sequence). Together with reference TRBV13 and TRBJ2-7, the CDR3 gives the full variable domain: AAGVIQSPRHLIKEKRETATLKCYPIPRHDTVYWYQQGPGQDPQFLISFYEKMQSDKGSIPDRFSAQQFSDYHSELNMSSLELGDSALYFCASSLVDYEQYFGPGTRLTVT.

The CDR3 sequence: CASSRDGTYEQYF. CDR3 DNA sequence: TGTGCCAGTAGTCGGGACGGGACCTACGAGCAGTACTTC. The chain has TRBV19 and TRBJ2-7, with D tentatively TRBD1 or TRBD2 (5 bases each). Deletions cut 5 bases from V and 2 bases from J, with 10 bases between. Germline V gives CDR1 LNHDA, CDR2 SQIVND (reference sequence). The CDR3 has 13 amino acids.

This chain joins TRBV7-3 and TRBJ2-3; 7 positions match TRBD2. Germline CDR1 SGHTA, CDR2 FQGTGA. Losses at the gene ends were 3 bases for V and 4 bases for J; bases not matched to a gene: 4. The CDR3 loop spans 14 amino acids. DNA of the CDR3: TGTGCCAGCAGCTTGACGGGGGGTCCAGATACGCAGTATTTT. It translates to CASSLTGGPDTQYF. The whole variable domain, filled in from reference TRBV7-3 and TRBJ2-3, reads GAGVSQTPSNKVTEKGKYVELRCDPISGHTALYWYRQSLGQGPEFLIYFQGTGAADDSGLPNDRFFAVRPEGSVSTLKIQRTERGDSAVYLCASSLTGGPDTQYFGPGTRLTVL.

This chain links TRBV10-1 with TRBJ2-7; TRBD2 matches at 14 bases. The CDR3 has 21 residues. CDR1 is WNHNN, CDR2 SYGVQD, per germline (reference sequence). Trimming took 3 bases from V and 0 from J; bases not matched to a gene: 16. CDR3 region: CASSDEGPGLAGALNSYEQYF. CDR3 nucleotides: TGCGCCAGCAGTGATGAGGGTCCGGGACTAGCGGGGGCCCTCAACTCCTACGAGCAGTACTTC.

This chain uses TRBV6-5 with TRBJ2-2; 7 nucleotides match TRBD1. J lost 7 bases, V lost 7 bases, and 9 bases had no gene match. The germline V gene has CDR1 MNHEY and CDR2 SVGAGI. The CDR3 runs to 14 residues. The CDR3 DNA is TGTGCCAGCACCCCCGACAGGGCGGGCGGGGAGCTGTTTTTT. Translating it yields CASTPDRAGGELFF.

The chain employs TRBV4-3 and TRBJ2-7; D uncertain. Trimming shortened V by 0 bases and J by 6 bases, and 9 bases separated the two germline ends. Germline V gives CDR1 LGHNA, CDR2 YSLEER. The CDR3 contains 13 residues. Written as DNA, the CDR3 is TGCGCCAGCAGCCAAGACCCGATGGGCGAGCAGTACTTC. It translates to CASSQDPMGEQYF.

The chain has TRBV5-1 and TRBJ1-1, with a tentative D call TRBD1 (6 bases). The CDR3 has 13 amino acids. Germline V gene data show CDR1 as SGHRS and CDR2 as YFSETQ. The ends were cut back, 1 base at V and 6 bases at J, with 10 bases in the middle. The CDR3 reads CASSLRQDSEAFF. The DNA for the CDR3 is TGCGCCAGCAGCTTGAGACAGGATTCTGAAGCTTTCTTT.